These T cell receptor beta chains were read from a single sample in a study of blood T cell repertoires in COVID-19. The data were produced by immunoSEQ multiplex PCR, yet TCRdb's version contains in-frame clones alone and is incomplete. This table has some 150,000 clones, roughly 84% appearing once. Material for sequencing was peripheral blood. The receptors were gathered from an older woman with COVID-19, enrolled during active disease. The conserved cysteine and the conserved F or W are not part of the CDR3 here. The order of the fields is V gene, J gene, CDR3 protein.

V gene: TRBV9
J gene: TRBJ2-7
CDR3 protein: ASSAGGASYEQY

V gene: TRBV19
J gene: TRBJ1-4
CDR3 protein: ATSGQTATNEKLF

V gene: TRBV3-1/TRBV3-2
J gene: TRBJ1-1
CDR3 protein: ASSPHYGLNTEAF

V gene: TRBV5-1
J gene: TRBJ2-2
CDR3 protein: ASSPLRHTITGELF

V gene: TRBV4-1
J gene: TRBJ1-6
CDR3 protein: ASSQNSPEGDRFLVH

V gene: TRBV5-1
J gene: TRBJ2-3
CDR3 protein: ASSFDRGEDTQY

V gene: TRBV11-3
J gene: TRBJ2-7
CDR3 protein: ASSPPFSYEQY

V gene: TRBV19
J gene: TRBJ2-1
CDR3 protein: ASSLVTGNSYNEQF

V gene: TRBV5-1
J gene: TRBJ1-6
CDR3 protein: ASSFRQGWNSPLH

V gene: TRBV5-1
J gene: TRBJ2-1
CDR3 protein: ASSPKGLTNNEQF

V gene: TRBV5-1
J gene: TRBJ1-2
CDR3 protein: ASSWTGNYGYT

V gene: TRBV7-9
J gene: TRBJ2-7
CDR3 protein: ASREASGSDEQY

V gene: TRBV18
J gene: TRBJ1-5
CDR3 protein: ASSLRHGEWNQPQH

V gene: TRBV6-5
J gene: TRBJ1-1
CDR3 protein: ASSYTETTEAF

V gene: TRBV14
J gene: TRBJ1-2
CDR3 protein: ASSQDLRRGHGYT

V gene: TRBV12-3/TRBV12-4
J gene: TRBJ2-1
CDR3 protein: ASSLFKGQEQF

V gene: TRBV27
J gene: TRBJ1-1
CDR3 protein: ASSLTAIHTEAF

V gene: TRBV5-4
J gene: TRBJ2-7
CDR3 protein: ASSFGTGSYEQY

V gene: TRBV7-3
J gene: TRBJ2-1
CDR3 protein: ASSLDRSSYNEQF

V gene: TRBV6-5
J gene: TRBJ1-2
CDR3 protein: ASSMNRGRHYGYT

V gene: TRBV7-2
J gene: TRBJ2-1
CDR3 protein: ASSFSGSSYNEQF

V gene: TRBV7-2
J gene: TRBJ1-3
CDR3 protein: ASSQGGFGNTIY

V gene: TRBV7-2
J gene: TRBJ1-6
CDR3 protein: ASSFFSGTANSPLH

V gene: TRBV5-4
J gene: TRBJ2-5
CDR3 protein: ASSFLAGGGETQY

V gene: TRBV7-8
J gene: TRBJ1-5
CDR3 protein: ASSRDTRGGQPQH

V gene: TRBV5-1
J gene: TRBJ2-1
CDR3 protein: ASSAPAGGPNEQF

V gene: TRBV7-3
J gene: TRBJ1-1
CDR3 protein: ASSLTGGQNTEAF

V gene: TRBV7-2
J gene: TRBJ1-1
CDR3 protein: ASSFGGSGTEAF

V gene: TRBV9
J gene: TRBJ2-1
CDR3 protein: ASSPELNEQF

V gene: TRBV19
J gene: TRBJ2-7
CDR3 protein: ASSRGGQGTPYEQY

V gene: TRBV15
J gene: TRBJ2-1
CDR3 protein: ATSRDLGSGVDQF

V gene: TRBV5-5
J gene: TRBJ2-1
CDR3 protein: ASSSRTSPREQF

V gene: TRBV25-1
J gene: TRBJ2-1
CDR3 protein: ASSEYRTSHSQF